What follows are 28 T cell receptor beta chains derived from one specimen sequenced in a study of blood T cell repertoires in COVID-19 (TCRdb year 2020). The method behind the library was the immunoSEQ multiplex PCR assay. TCRdb provides this immuneACCESS table in a form limited to in-frame rearrangements. Some clones are lacking; in checked studies, under half of them reflect an unresolved V gene, and why the rest are absent is not known. The sample data list some 300,000 clones, and over 80% of these were observed just once. Jointly, the top ten make up roughly 6.3% of the sample. Sequencing was done on a sample of peripheral blood. The receptors stem from a woman aged 45-60 years with COVID-19, enrolled during active disease.

The chain joins TRBV11-2 to TRBJ2-7; D possibly corresponds to TRBD2 (6 bases). This CDR3 has 13 amino acids. Germline V gene sequence: CDR1 SGHAT, CDR2 FQNNGV. V was clipped by 3 bases and J by 6 bases, with 12 bases between them. CDR3 residues: CASSFRTTSEQYF. The CDR3 nucleotides read TGTGCCAGCAGCTTCAGGACTACCAGCGAGCAGTACTTC.

CDR3 sequence reads: CATSDPRLAGGRDTQYF. DNA for the CDR3: TGTGCCACCAGTGATCCGAGACTAGCGGGAGGGCGAGATACGCAGTATTTT. The rearrangement uses TRBV24-1 and TRBJ2-3; 14 nucleotides agree with TRBD2. Germline CDR1 and CDR2: KGHDR and SFDVKD. The V segment lost 3 bases and the J segment 5 bases; nucleotides outside the gene matches: 6. This CDR3 spans 17 amino acids.

The rearrangement uses TRBV19 and TRBJ1-5; maybe TRBD1 (6 bases). V was trimmed by 7 bases and J by 5 bases, leaving 18 bases between them. The CDR3 is 15 residues long. The germline V gene encodes CDR1 LNHDA and CDR2 SQIVND (reference sequence). CDR3 protein: CASTRGAAEYQPQHF. The CDR3 coding sequence is TGTGCCAGTACCAGGGGAGCAGCGGAATATCAGCCCCAGCATTTT.

The chain combines TRBV14 with TRBJ2-7; 7 bases fit TRBD2. Per germline, CDR1 SGHDN and CDR2 FVKESK. V trimming: 6 bases; J trimming: 2 bases; junction bases outside the gene matches: 7. The CDR3 totals 14 residues. The CDR3 reads CASRPSGPAYEQYF. CDR3 bases: TGTGCCAGCAGACCTAGCGGCCCGGCCTACGAGCAGTACTTC.

V gene TRBV14 combines with J gene TRBJ2-7; 15 nucleotides match TRBD2. This CDR3 spans 19 amino acids. The V gene's germline CDR1 is SGHDN and CDR2 FVKESK. Trimming removed 4 bases from V and 1 base from J; junction bases left unmatched: 11. CDR3 nucleotide sequence: TGTGCCAGCAGCCGCCCAAAAGGGACTAGCGGGAGGATTTCCTACGAGCAGTACTTC. It is translated as CASSRPKGTSGRISYEQYF.

The rearrangement uses TRBV18 and TRBJ2-2, with 11 nucleotides matching TRBD1. This CDR3 spans 16 amino acids. Germline V CDR1 and CDR2: KGHSH, LQKENI. V lost 3 bases to trimming and J lost 6 bases; unmatched junction nucleotides: 6. The CDR3 here is CASSPSPGQGAGELFF. CDR3 bases: TGTGCCAGCTCACCGAGTCCGGGACAGGGGGCCGGGGAGCTGTTTTTT.

This clone has just a few counts. V gene TRBV12-5 combines with J gene TRBJ1-1; TRBD1 aligns across 7 bases. The J segment lost 0 bases and the V segment lost 6 bases, leaving 4 bases of the junction unmatched. CDR1 is LGHNT, CDR2 FRNRAP, per germline. The CDR3 contains 14 residues. CDR3 residues: CASGGQNLNTEAFF. CDR3 DNA sequence: TGTGCTAGTGGGGGACAGAACTTGAACACTGAAGCTTTCTTT.

The chain couples TRBV29-1 to TRBJ1-3; D not certain. Germline V gene lookup returns CDR1 SQVTM and CDR2 ANQGSEA. The V gene lost 7 bases and the J gene lost 0 bases, with 25 bases spanning the gap. CDR3 length: 18 amino acids. The CDR3 here is CSAAGYPHNPYSGNTIYF. Here the CDR3 DNA reads TGCAGCGCCGCCGGGTATCCCCATAATCCGTACTCTGGAAACACCATATATTTT. The variable domain in full, completed from reference TRBV29-1 and TRBJ1-3, reads SAVISQKPSRDICQRGTSLTIQCQVDSQVTMMFWYRQQPGQSLTLIATANQGSEATYESGFVIDKFPISRPNLTFSTLTVSNMSPEDSSIYLCSAAGYPHNPYSGNTIYFGEGSWLTVV.

This clone was seen once. The chain is built from TRBV30 and TRBJ1-2, with D perhaps matching TRBD1 (5 bases). Germline-derived CDR1 and CDR2 are GTSNPN and SVGIG (reference sequence). This CDR3 is 17 amino acids long. With 0 bases removed from V and 2 bases from J, the gap between germline ends came to 19 bases. CDR3: CAWSVLRQSIENYGYTF. DNA of the CDR3: TGTGCCTGGAGTGTCTTAAGACAGTCTATCGAGAACTATGGCTACACCTTC.

The genes are TRBV11-3 and TRBJ2-1, with 9 nucleotides matching TRBD2. CDR3 length equals 17 residues. Germline V gene sequence: CDR1 SGHNT, CDR2 YENEEA. V lost 1 base and J lost 8; bases outside the gene matches: 12. The CDR3 DNA is TGTGCCAGCAGCTTAGGGGCTAGCGGGACCGTATTAGATGAGCAGTTCTTC. It is translated as CASSLGASGTVLDEQFF.

The V call is TRBV30, the J call TRBJ2-1; 11 nucleotides align to TRBD2. Germline CDR1 reads GTSNPN; CDR2 reads SVGIG (reference sequence). The CDR3 runs to 15 residues. Unmatched junction bases numbered 6, after V lost 4 bases and J lost 4 bases. DNA of the CDR3: TGTGCCTGGATGAAGGGACTAGCGGAATACAATGAGCAGTTCTTC. Protein product: CAWMKGLAEYNEQFF.

The chain recombines TRBV19 with TRBJ1-4; D is possibly TRBD1 (5 bases). The CDR3 length is 16 residues. Germline CDR1 and CDR2: LNHDA and SQIVND (reference sequence). Trimming removed 9 bases from V and 0 bases from J, with 17 bases in between. The CDR3 here is CASVSPRGTTNEKLFF. The CDR3 region has the DNA TGTGCCAGCGTCTCCCCAAGGGGTACAACTAATGAAAAACTGTTTTTT.

The chain links TRBV5-1 to TRBJ2-7, with 11 bases aligning to TRBD2. The V and J ends lost 4 bases and 5 bases, in that order; junction bases with no gene match: 11. Germline loops: CDR1 SGHRS, CDR2 YFSETQ. The CDR3 consists of 16 residues. The CDR3 loop is CASSPTLLAGVHEQYF. The CDR3 bases are TGCGCCAGCAGCCCCACGCTACTAGCGGGAGTGCACGAGCAGTACTTC. Supplemented by reference TRBV5-1 and TRBJ2-7, the full variable domain reads KAGVTQTPRYLIKTRGQQVTLSCSPISGHRSVSWYQQTPGQGLQFLFEYFSETQRNKGNFPGRFSGRQFSNSRSEMNVSTLELGDSALYLCASSPTLLAGVHEQYFGPGTRLTVT.

This clone was observed a single time. The chain uses TRBV12-3 or TRBV12-4 and TRBJ2-7; D gene ambiguous. The V end was cut by 9 bases, the J end by 4 bases, with 16 bases between. The CDR3 totals 13 residues. The CDR3, as DNA: TGTGCCAGTAGCTCTCATTCCGGGTACGAGCAGTACTTC. It specifies CASSSHSGYEQYF.

This clone was found once. This chain links TRBV6-2 or TRBV6-3 with TRBJ2-7; tentative D call: TRBD1 (6 bases). V was clipped by 2 bases and J by 6 bases, with 14 bases between them. Germline CDR1 is MNHEY and CDR2 is SVGEGT. The CDR3 loop spans 14 amino acids. The CDR3 region is CASSYGQSLREQYF. The DNA for the CDR3 is TGTGCCAGCAGTTACGGACAGTCCCTTCGCGAGCAGTACTTC.

Only one count was recorded for this clone. V gene TRBV19 combines with J gene TRBJ2-1; no reliable D call. The CDR3 spans 15 residues. Germline CDR1 reads LNHDA; CDR2 reads SQIVND (reference sequence). V shed 1 base and J shed 2 bases, with 9 bases lying between them. CDR3 residues: CASSIVFSTYNEQFF. CDR3 coding DNA: TGTGCCAGTAGTATAGTGTTCAGTACCTACAATGAGCAGTTCTTC.

The CDR3 DNA follows: TGTGCCAGCAGCTCGACCTCCCGGGGGGGTAGAAACACTGAAGCTTTCTTT. Encoded protein: CASSSTSRGGRNTEAFF. The chain has TRBV11-2 and TRBJ1-1; a possible D gene is TRBD1 (5 bases). Germline CDR1 reads SGHAT; CDR2 reads FQNNGV. V lost 4 bases, J lost 2 bases, and 20 bases lay in between. The CDR3 has 17 residues.

The chain couples TRBV19 to TRBJ2-5; D not resolved. This CDR3 contains 11 residues. From germline, CDR1 is LNHDA and CDR2 SQIVND (reference sequence). V lost 8 bases and J lost 5, with 9 bases in between. CDR3 nucleotides: TGTGCCAGTCGGGTTGGGGAGACCCAGTACTTC. This gives the protein CASRVGETQYF. Together with reference TRBV19 and TRBJ2-5, the CDR3 gives the full variable domain: DGGITQSPKYLFRKEGQNVTLSCEQNLNHDAMYWYRQDPGQGLRLIYYSQIVNDFQKGDIAEGYSVSREKKESFPLTVTSAQKNPTAFYLCASRVGETQYFGPGTRLLVL.

This clone was seen once. The chain employs TRBV5-6 and TRBJ1-2, with no clear D. V was clipped by 4 bases and J by 6 bases, with 13 bases between them. Germline V gives CDR1 SGHDT, CDR2 YYEEEE. CDR3 size: 13 residues. CDR3 DNA: TGTGCCAGCAGCCTCGGGGAGGTACATGGCTACACCTTC. This gives the protein CASSLGEVHGYTF.

The rearrangement joins TRBV6-5 to TRBJ2-5; 8 nucleotides line up with TRBD1. The CDR3 consists of 15 residues. CDR1 MNHEY and CDR2 SVGAGI come from the germline V gene. V trimming: 6 bases; J trimming: 4 bases; junction bases outside the gene matches: 10. The CDR3 here is CASREDRAFRETQYF. Written as DNA, the CDR3 is TGTGCCAGCAGAGAGGACAGGGCGTTTCGAGAGACCCAGTACTTC.

This chain links TRBV28 with TRBJ1-5, with 7 bases that match TRBD1. This CDR3 comprises 15 residues. CDR1 and CDR2 from the germline V gene are MDHEN and SYDVKM. V lost 2 bases to trimming and J lost 7 bases; unmatched junction nucleotides: 8. CDR3 region: CASSLKGAGKQPQHF. DNA of the CDR3: TGTGCCAGCAGTTTAAAGGGGGCGGGTAAACAGCCCCAGCATTTT.

The V gene is TRBV5-5, the J gene TRBJ2-1; 10 bases fit TRBD1. There are 16 residues in the CDR3. V was clipped by 2 bases and J by 0 bases; unmatched bases: 2. CDR1 SGHKS and CDR2 YYEKEE come from the germline V gene (reference sequence). CDR3 residues: CASSFGTGVSYNEQFF. In nucleotides, the CDR3 is TGTGCCAGCAGCTTCGGGACAGGGGTCTCCTACAATGAGCAGTTCTTC.

The chain carries TRBV5-5 and TRBJ2-3, with a possible D match to TRBD2 (6 bases). The germline CDR1 and CDR2 sequences are SGHKS and YYEKEE (reference sequence). This CDR3 is built from 15 residues. The V end lost 7 bases, the J end lost 4 bases, and 19 bases lay between the germline ends. The chain's CDR3 is CASSLGRGVPDTQYF. CDR3 DNA sequence: TGTGCCAGCTCCCTGGGGCGGGGAGTCCCAGATACGCAGTATTTT.

J is TRBJ1-1 and V is TRBV18, with 10 bases fitting TRBD1. After removal of 6 bases from V and 3 bases from J, the junction contained 10 bases not matched to a gene. This CDR3 comprises 16 residues. Germline CDR1 and CDR2: KGHSH and LQKENI. The CDR3 sequence: CASSPTGGAFDTEAFF. The CDR3 DNA reads TGTGCCAGCTCCCCGACAGGGGGCGCTTTTGACACTGAAGCTTTCTTT.

A remark on this clone: The same CDR3 also results from other DNA sequences found in this sample. The V and J genes are TRBV7-2 and TRBJ2-2, with D possibly being TRBD1 (6 bases). This CDR3 has 15 amino acids. The germline gives CDR1 SGHTA, CDR2 FQGNSA. The ends were cut back, 1 base at V and 6 bases at J, with 12 bases in the middle. The CDR3 reads CASSLGGTGSGELFF. The CDR3 DNA sequence: TGTGCCAGCAGCTTAGGGGGAACAGGGTCCGGGGAGCTGTTTTTT.

In DNA, the CDR3 is TGTGCCAGCAAGGACAACTCCTACGAGCAGTACTTC. Its protein product is CASKDNSYEQYF. The chain uses TRBV2 and TRBJ2-7; TRBD1 might be the D (5 bases). The CDR3 covers 12 residues. Trimming took 7 bases from V and 0 from J, leaving 7 bases between them. Per the germline V gene, CDR1 is SNHLY and CDR2 is FYNNEI.

The V call is TRBV19, the J call TRBJ2-3, with D possibly TRBD2 on 6 matching bases. CDR1 is LNHDA, CDR2 SQIVND, per germline (reference sequence). The V end was cut by 4 bases, the J end by 4 bases, with 12 bases between. The CDR3 has 14 residues. The CDR3 coding sequence is TGTGCCAGTAGTAAACCGGGAGTGGCAGATACGCAGTATTTT. Amino acid sequence: CASSKPGVADTQYF.

This sequence joins TRBV6-6 and TRBJ2-7; TRBD2 matches 7 bases. Germline V gives CDR1 MNHNY, CDR2 SVGAGI (reference sequence). Trimming removed 6 bases from V and 5 bases from J; junction bases left unmatched: 16. CDR3 length: 16 residues. The CDR3 nucleotides read TGTGCCAGCAGCCCAAATACCCGGACTAGTCCTGACGAGCAGTACTTC. Amino acids: CASSPNTRTSPDEQYF.